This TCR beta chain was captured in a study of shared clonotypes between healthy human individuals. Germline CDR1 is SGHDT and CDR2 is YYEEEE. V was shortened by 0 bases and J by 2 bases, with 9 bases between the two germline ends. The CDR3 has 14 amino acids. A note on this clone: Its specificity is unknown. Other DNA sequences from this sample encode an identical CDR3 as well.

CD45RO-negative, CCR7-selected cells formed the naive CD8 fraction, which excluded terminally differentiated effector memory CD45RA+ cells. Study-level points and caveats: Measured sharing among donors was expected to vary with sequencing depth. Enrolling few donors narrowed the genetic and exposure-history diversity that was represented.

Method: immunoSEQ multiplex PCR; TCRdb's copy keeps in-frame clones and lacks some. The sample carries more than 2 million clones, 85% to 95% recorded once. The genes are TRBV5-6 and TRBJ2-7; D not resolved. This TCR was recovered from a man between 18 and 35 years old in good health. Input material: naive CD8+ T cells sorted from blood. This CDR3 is CASSLDWGTYEQYF. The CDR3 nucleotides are TGTGCCAGCAGCTTGGATTGGGGTACCTACGAGCAGTACTTC.